The entry below describes one T cell receptor (beta chain). The antigen is not known. These data are taken from a study of cytomegalovirus exposure and HLA in healthy donors. Whole-study results and caveats: Available immune exposure information was restricted to CMV serostatus only. The productive fraction for most TCR beta V segments was about 90% or about 30% in an earlier analysis.

Every donor was a healthy person donating bone marrow. Trimming took off 5 bases at V and 1 base at J, with 11 bases between the two ends. This CDR3 contains 13 residues. From germline, CDR1 is SQVTM and CDR2 ANQGSEA. This PCR relied on a set of 60 Vbeta primers and 13 Jbeta primers. This table comes from immunoSEQ multiplex PCR, and its TCRdb copy is limited to in-frame clones, with some not included. The repertoire holds about 83,000 clones, 81% seen once, with over 1.5% in the top ten. Specimen: PBMCs. The sequence derives from a woman aged 25 to 39 in good health and CMV-seronegative. The chain combines TRBV29-1 with TRBJ1-1; D ambiguous. CDR3 amino acids: CSVQSIRNTEAFF. DNA for the CDR3: TGCAGCGTTCAAAGCATCCGGAACACTGAAGCTTTCTTT.